A selection of T cell receptor beta chains follows, all from one sample in a study of monozygotic twins with inflammatory bowel disease. TCRdb re-called the 5' RACE reads and shows each CDR3 protein once, DNA omitted. The listing contains more than 350,000 distinct CDR3 sequences. Sample: blood. These receptors were taken from a human donor with ulcerative colitis or Crohn's disease, or a healthy co-twin of an affected twin (not recorded which). CDR3s include the opening cysteine and the closing phenylalanine or tryptophan. Fields, in order: V gene, J gene, CDR3 protein.

TRBV4-2	TRBJ2-7	CASSQDRRTLEQYF
TRBV28	TRBJ2-1	CASNLSGTRLRDQFF
TRBV20-1	TRBJ1-1	CSARDRGEAFF
TRBV27	TRBJ2-2	CASSFSLHRVGELFF
TRBV6-1	TRBJ1-6	CASRALPTDDNSPLHF
TRBV6-1	TRBJ2-1	CASSTGTSVYNEQFF
TRBV20-1	TRBJ2-5	CSARDWGEETQYF
TRBV20-1	TRBJ2-5	CSAPHATRQGPQETQYF
TRBV7-2	TRBJ2-3	CASSHYLQGTDTQYF
TRBV2	TRBJ2-3	CASRTGRTDTQYF
TRBV2	TRBJ1-2	CASSPINPGTGLYGYTF
TRBV20-1	TRBJ1-5	CSAPTGGYNQPQHF
TRBV9	TRBJ2-1	CASSATKDVEQFF
TRBV5-1	TRBJ1-3	CASSLAQGTGNTIYF
TRBV3-1	TRBJ1-2	CASSQGTPGGYGYTF
TRBV20-1	TRBJ2-7	CSASGSPNMGQYF
TRBV11-2	TRBJ1-2	CASSTKTGGNYGYTF
TRBV29-1	TRBJ2-7	CSVWNLEGHSYEQYF
TRBV20-1	TRBJ2-2	CSARGDRVTGELFF
TRBV29-1	TRBJ2-1	CSGRPSSGGYNEQFF
TRBV6-1	TRBJ1-5	CASSEMGYSGNQPQHF
TRBV18	TRBJ2-5	CASSAGTGGQETQYF